This TCR beta chain was sequenced for a study of CD8+CD57+ T cells in acquired aplastic anemia. Using genomic DNA as the template, TCR beta VDJ and CDR3 profiling was carried out. TCRdb itself ran the reads through MiXCR, one entry per CDR3 protein. The sample has a few hundred thousand distinct CDR3 sequences; over 60% are singletons. Germline assignment: CDR1 MNHNS and CDR2 SASEGT. V was clipped by 4 bases and J by 2 bases; unmatched bases: 8. The CDR3 runs 15 residues. This clonotype was counted a few times. V and J are TRBV6-1 and TRBJ2-7, with 7 bases aligning to TRBD1. Sequencing input: sorted CD4+, CD8+, or CD8+CD57+ T cells (not recorded which) from PBMCs. The source is a human donor in good health. The CDR3 loop is CASSAEGDRAYEQYF. CDR3 in DNA: TGTGCCAGCAGTGCGGAAGGGGACAGAGCCTACGAGCAGTACTTC.